One and the same sample provided the 18 T cell receptor beta chains below, sequenced in a study of shared clonotypes between healthy human individuals. Sequencing was performed with immunoSEQ multiplex PCR; in TCRdb, only in-frame clones are kept and a portion is missing. The sample includes some 2.4 million clones, roughly 93% of them seen just once. The sequencing input was naive CD4+ T cells from PBMCs. The subset is: CD45RA+ positively selected. These TCRs come from a man aged 18 to 29 in good health. Some clones in this sample may be carry-over from other donors' samples.

This chain connects TRBV5-1 to TRBJ2-7; D not certain. Trimming removed 2 bases from V and 0 bases from J, with 12 bases in between. Per germline, CDR1 SGHRS and CDR2 YFSETQ. The CDR3 length is 15 residues. CDR3 sequence: CASSFGSKSSYEQYF. CDR3 nucleotide sequence: TGCGCCAGCAGCTTTGGGTCGAAGAGCTCCTACGAGCAGTACTTC.

This chain links TRBV4-1 with TRBJ1-1, with D uncertain. The V and J ends lost 2 bases and 9 bases respectively, with 25 bases between them. Germline CDR1 MGHRA, CDR2 YSYEKL. The CDR3 loop spans 17 amino acids. CDR3 in amino acids: CASSQLRIRERDAKAFF. The CDR3 DNA reads as TGCGCCAGCAGCCAACTCCGGATCCGGGAGCGTGATGCTAAAGCTTTCTTT.

The gene calls are TRBV6-1 and TRBJ1-1; unclear D gene. V was pared by 3 bases and J by 7 bases, with 21 bases between. The CDR3 totals 16 residues. CDR1 is MNHNS, CDR2 SASEGT, per germline. CDR3 loop: CASSDPGGRITFEAFF. The CDR3 DNA reads TGTGCCAGCAGTGACCCCGGCGGGAGGATAACCTTTGAAGCTTTCTTT.

This chain joins TRBV6-4 and TRBJ2-7; the match to TRBD2 covers 15 bases. Germline trimming cut 0 bases from V and 3 bases from J; bases unmatched to any gene: 6. The CDR3 length is 18 residues. Germline CDR1 MRHNA, CDR2 SNTAGT. The CDR3 DNA reads as TGTGCCAGCAGTGACTCGAAAGGGACTAGCGGGAGGCTCTACGAGCAGTACTTC. Protein: CASSDSKGTSGRLYEQYF.

About this clone: The junction departs from the called germline gene at one end, perhaps through a read error. V gene TRBV6-1 combines with J gene TRBJ2-2; D is unclear. Germline V lookup: CDR1 MNHNS, CDR2 SASEGT. The CDR3 consists of 13 residues. In DNA form, the CDR3 reads TGTGCCAGCACTGAAACGTGGCCCGGGGAGCTGTTTTTT. Amino acids: CASTETWPGELFF.

The V gene is TRBV2, the J gene TRBJ2-3; maybe TRBD1 (6 bases). V lost 8 bases and J lost 1, with 13 bases in between. There are 14 residues in the CDR3. The V gene's germline CDR1 is SNHLY and CDR2 FYNNEI. The CDR3 sequence is CASVWQGRTDTQYF. CDR3 DNA: TGTGCCAGCGTATGGCAGGGGCGCACAGATACGCAGTATTTT.

The rearrangement links TRBV5-1 to TRBJ1-2; TRBD1 matches 8 bases. The CDR3 contains 14 residues. The ends lost 4 bases at V and 8 bases at J; junction bases unmatched: 10. Per the germline V gene, CDR1 is SGHRS and CDR2 is YFSETQ. This chain's CDR3 is CASSPRQGLSGYTF. The CDR3 bases are TGCGCCAGCAGCCCACGACAGGGGCTAAGCGGCTACACCTTC. The full variable domain, with the rest looked up from reference TRBV5-1 and TRBJ1-2, is KAGVTQTPRYLIKTRGQQVTLSCSPISGHRSVSWYQQTPGQGLQFLFEYFSETQRNKGNFPGRFSGRQFSNSRSEMNVSTLELGDSALYLCASSPRQGLSGYTFGSGTRLTVV.

V gene TRBV6-1 combines with J gene TRBJ2-7; 8 bases are a match to TRBD1. J lost 0 bases, V lost 7 bases, and 5 bases had no gene match. The CDR3 is 14 amino acids. Germline V gene data show CDR1 as MNHNS and CDR2 as SASEGT. DNA for the CDR3: TGTGCCAGCATGCCGGGACAGGACTCCTACGAGCAGTACTTC. It specifies CASMPGQDSYEQYF.

The J gene is TRBJ1-4, the V gene TRBV2, with TRBD1 as a possible D gene (5 bases). The germline V and J ends were trimmed by 5 bases and 3 bases, with 16 bases remaining between them. CDR3 length equals 16 residues. Per the germline V gene, CDR1 is SNHLY and CDR2 is FYNNEI. The chain's CDR3 is CASSWPWGVPNEKLFF. CDR3 in DNA: TGTGCCAGCAGTTGGCCGTGGGGGGTCCCTAATGAAAAACTGTTTTTT.

This clone came up once. The V gene is TRBV7-2, the J gene TRBJ2-1; D possibly corresponds to TRBD1 (5 bases). The CDR3 loop spans 14 amino acids. V was clipped by 5 bases and J by 9 bases, with 17 bases between them. Germline V CDR1 and CDR2: SGHTA, FQGNSA. CDR3 nucleotide sequence: TGTGCCAGCAGCCGGGTGAAGGGGAACGGTGAGCAGTTCTTC. It is translated as CASSRVKGNGEQFF.

The J gene is TRBJ2-7, the V gene TRBV5-1; 8 nucleotides agree with TRBD1. CDR3 length equals 13 residues. V was pared by 4 bases and J by 6 bases, with 6 bases of the junction left unmatched. Germline V lookup: CDR1 SGHRS, CDR2 YFSETQ. The CDR3 DNA reads as TGCGCCAGCAGCCCGACAGGGGCAGGCGAGCAGTACTTC. The encoded protein is CASSPTGAGEQYF.

The chain has TRBV27 and TRBJ2-5; D unclear. Trimming shortened V by 6 bases and J by 3 bases, and 17 bases separated the two germline ends. Germline values: CDR1 MNHEY, CDR2 SMNVEV (reference sequence). This CDR3 contains 15 residues. CDR3 sequence: CASRGGSSWEETQYF. CDR3 nucleotide sequence: TGTGCCAGCAGGGGTGGCAGCTCTTGGGAAGAGACCCAGTACTTC.

This clone was seen a single time. The chain uses TRBV27 and TRBJ2-3, with no clear D. CDR1 and CDR2 (germline): MNHEY, SMNVEV (reference sequence). There are 12 residues in the CDR3. Trimming took 4 bases from V and 5 from J, leaving 7 bases between them. The CDR3 region is CASSSLVDTQYF. The CDR3 region has the DNA TGTGCCAGCAGTTCCTTGGTAGATACGCAGTATTTT.

The chain is built from TRBV9 and TRBJ1-2; 8 bases agree with TRBD1. V was clipped by 5 bases and J by 2 bases; unmatched bases: 14. The CDR3 runs 17 residues. The germline V gene has CDR1 SGDLS and CDR2 YYNGEE. The CDR3 sequence is CASSDTPAGGGNYGYTF. The DNA of the CDR3 is TGTGCCAGCAGTGACACACCCGCAGGGGGCGGAAACTATGGCTACACCTTC. Together with reference TRBV9 and TRBJ1-2, the CDR3 gives the full variable domain: DSGVTQTPKHLITATGQRVTLRCSPRSGDLSVYWYQQSLDQGLQFLIQYYNGEERAKGNILERFSAQQFPDLHSELNLSSLELGDSALYFCASSDTPAGGGNYGYTFGSGTRLTVV.

The CDR3, as DNA: TGTGCCAGCAGCCAGGGACAGTACACAGATACGCAGTATTTT. It yields the protein CASSQGQYTDTQYF. This chain connects TRBV7-9 to TRBJ2-3; 7 nucleotides align to TRBD1. Germline V gene lookup returns CDR1 SEHNR and CDR2 FQNEAQ (reference sequence). V lost 5 bases, J lost 2 bases, and 4 bases stayed unmatched. This CDR3 has 14 amino acids.

Points on this clone: The sample has other DNA sequences that encode this CDR3 too. This sequence joins TRBV6-6 and TRBJ2-7, with TRBD1 identical over 7 bases. There are 13 residues in the CDR3. Trimming removed 6 bases from V and 2 bases from J; junction bases left unmatched: 4. The germline V gene encodes CDR1 MNHNY and CDR2 SVGAGI (reference sequence). The CDR3 protein is CASSRQGTYEQYF. DNA for the CDR3: TGTGCCAGCAGCCGACAGGGAACCTACGAGCAGTACTTC.

In this sample, this clone turned up a few times. The chain joins TRBV7-7 to TRBJ1-1, with no clear D. The V end was cut by 3 bases, the J end by 4 bases, with 12 bases between. The CDR3 sequence is 14 residues long. Germline V gene lookup returns CDR1 SSHAT and CDR2 FNYEAQ (reference sequence). In DNA, the CDR3 is TGTGCCAGCAGCTTGGTCGTGGGGAGCACTGAAGCTTTCTTT. Translating gives CASSLVVGSTEAFF.

The J gene is TRBJ1-1, the V gene TRBV29-1, with 8 nucleotides matching TRBD1. Germline CDR1 reads SQVTM; CDR2 reads ANQGSEA. This CDR3 region has 13 residues. After removal of 5 bases from V and 8 bases from J, the junction contained 10 bases not matched to a gene. CDR3 residues: CSVLPLNRGEAFF. CDR3 coding DNA: TGCAGCGTTCTCCCTCTAAACAGGGGGGAAGCTTTCTTT.